The entry that follows covers one T cell receptor (beta chain) sequence. The antigen it recognizes is unknown. Base qualities are not at hand, and no much larger clone is one base apart. This entry is derived from a study of cytomegalovirus exposure and HLA in healthy donors (TCRdb year 2017). For the study in its entirety: An earlier analysis of several hundred of the donors reported more than 250 Gb of sequence data and some 120 million unique TCR beta sequences from some 180 million T cells. An early release that covered around 590 HLA-typed donors contained approximately 300 gigabases of sequencing data and about 93 million unique TCR sequences. The genetic ancestry cluster associated with self-reported Caucasian donors included around four fifths of the 398 genotyped donors. The aim of the study was to test whether cataloging public T cell receptors could identify signatures of past pathogen exposure. Using immunosequencing, the study profiled T cell repertoires from some 670 subjects and related those repertoires to cytomegalovirus serostatus. Besides the first cohort of about 730 subjects, a separate validation cohort made up of 120 different subjects was used. To predict cytomegalovirus infection status, the study combined high-throughput TCR immunosequencing, statistical association of individual TCRs with disease status, and machine learning. In a later analysis, previously published TCR beta repertoires from 600 to 850 donors were re-analyzed and high-resolution HLA genotyping was added so that TCR occurrence patterns could be studied. Rather than drawing on any new phenotypic data, the later analysis identified candidate immune exposures from TCR beta sequences and the way those sequences occurred across donors. In an earlier analysis of around 540 of the donors, high-throughput TCR beta sequencing was used to judge whether each TCR beta V gene segment behaved as functional or pseudogenic. Donor age, sex, ethnicity and CMV serostatus were compiled alongside the repertoire data. Genome-wide SNP genotypes for about 65% of the 666 donors were used in a later genetic analysis, which treated that subset as a discovery cohort. Every discovery cohort repertoire had been produced on one sequencing platform. Class I and class II HLA loci were covered by the typing at four-digit resolution. The number of donors typed differed by locus, with roughly 620-630 for A, B, C, DRB1 and DQB1, about 500 for DQA1, approximately 570 for DPA1, and over 400 for DPB1. Several DR-DQ haplotypes were treated as single units for association and clustering because of strong linkage in the cohort. On average, around 240,000 unique TCR beta nucleotide sequences were sequenced per donor among a few hundred genotyped donors of the cohort, with roughly 18% of those sequences being non-productive. Summary of the overall study and its limitations: Compared with the roughly 600-donor mean, donors in an Asian-associated ancestry cluster had fewer N-insertions in productive TCRs, according to a later genetic analysis. Strong co-occurrence of HLA alleles, especially DR and DQ, made assigning TCR associations to individual alleles difficult. Most TCR sequences were observed very rarely across donors, whereas some public TCRs were present in many individuals. In an earlier analysis of some 500 of the donors, most TCR beta V segments were observed in productive rearrangements about 87% or about 30% of the time, broadly matching IMGT annotations. Correlated functional status among segregating V segments might be attributable to linkage disequilibrium, but an unknown experimental factor could not be ruled out. In a later analysis, most CMV-associated TCR beta chains were found to appear HLA-restricted, with HLA associations seemingly driven largely by CMV exposure. The cohort was sequenced for TCR beta chains only, and without alpha or paired-chain data the features that could be detected were limited. Several of the top co-occurrence clusters appeared to be linked to parvovirus B19, influenza, CMV and Epstein-Barr virus, according to a later analysis. According to the authors, the approach could potentially be generalized to other disease states and immunological phenotypes. A later analysis found that TCR association rates varied across HLA loci, with DRB1 alleles showing the most associated TCRs and HLA-C alleles the fewest. The classifier was reported to diagnose cytomegalovirus status with high specificity and sensitivity in both the original and validation cohorts. Because some donors lacked HLA typing at each locus, the association tests relied only on the typed subset. The only immune exposure information available for the cohort was CMV serostatus. The study gave a list of more than 150 TCR beta chains associated with cytomegalovirus. A few of the identified cytomegalovirus-associated TCR beta chains were confirmed in vitro to be specific for cytomegalovirus antigens. A later genetic analysis associated a missense DCLRE1C variant with V-gene and J-gene trimming of TCR beta chains, and an independent cohort replicated the association. A later analysis found that HLA-associated TCR beta chains were more clonally expanded and had lower generation probabilities than equally common non-associated chains. A cluster of highly shared sequence variants was judged likely to be a technical artifact of the sequencing pipeline. Presence/absence analyses assumed roughly uniform sequencing depth across donors, an assumption that may not hold. At a false discovery rate of 0.05, a later analysis linked 15,000 to 20,000 TCR beta sequences to specific HLA alleles. The earlier analysis of 587 of the donors excluded approximately 15 rarely observed V segments, including chromosome 9 orphons, because counts were too low. A further reported finding was that TCR beta sequences accurately predicted the HLA-A and HLA-B alleles for most subjects in the first cohort.

Libraries were built with the immunoSEQ multiplex PCR assay. The multiplex PCR relied on a mix of 60 forward primers for TCR Vbeta segments and 13 reverse primers for TCR Jbeta segments. The CDR3 region of rearranged TCR beta genes was amplified from genomic DNA with a multiplex PCR assay. On the Illumina HiSeq System, the amplified TCR beta libraries were sequenced as 87-base-pair reads. The study's own analysis went as follows. A later analysis counted some 74 million unique TCR beta chains across the 600 to 850 repertoires, and some 11 million of these chains were shared by at least two donors. A nearest-neighbor algorithm error-corrected the raw reads and collapsed the reads into unique sequences, merging closely related sequences to remove PCR and sequencing errors. CDR3 sequences were aligned to IMGT reference sequences to assign V, D and J gene segments. For a sequence to be retained, a match of at least six nucleotides to both a V gene segment and a J gene segment was required. Rearrangements were classified as productive when the CDR3 lacked stop codons and remained in frame with V and J, and all other rearrangements were classified as non-productive. Following IMGT convention, CDR3 was defined as the stretch from the second conserved V-encoded cysteine to the conserved J-encoded phenylalanine. In an earlier analysis of more than 550 of the donors, sequences lacking an unambiguous match to a single V gene segment were excluded. An earlier analysis of several hundred of the donors called V segments functional above 56.7% productive rearrangements and segregating when the between-donor standard deviation exceeded 5%. A statistical classification framework was developed to diagnose cytomegalovirus status using the catalog of TCR beta chain sequences. A later analysis assigned V and J genes by comparing TCR nucleotide sequences with IMGT/GENE-DB human TR gene sequences. In a later analysis, CDR3 sequences and most-parsimonious VDJ recombination scenarios were assigned using the TCRdist pipeline. In a later analysis, every TCR beta chain was defined by the combination of its CDR3 amino acid sequence and its V-gene family, and reads without a unique V-gene family were dropped. As a way to deal with suspected cross-contamination and a sequencing artifact, a later analysis dropped approximately 570 nucleotide sequences that were highly shared and had low generation probability. In a later analysis, a clonal expansion index was calculated for each public chain from normalized within-repertoire ranks of inferred template counts. A later analysis computed generation probabilities with a VDJ recombination model fitted to out-of-frame rearrangements, and checked the results against IGoR. In a later analysis, TCR-TCR, TCR-HLA and TCR-CMV co-occurrence was scored with hypergeometric tests, and a repertoire-size bias correction was applied to TCR pairs. A later analysis estimated false discovery rates by permuting HLA or CMV assignments 20 times. A later analysis grouped co-occurring TCRs with DBSCAN, adding TCRdist sequence similarity when clustering within HLA-allele-positive subsets. Repertoires with fewer than 30,000 or more than 120,000 public chains, plus five repertoires with anomalous nucleotide sharing, were excluded from co-occurrence clustering. In its TCRdb copy, this immuneACCESS table keeps in-frame sequences only and misses some clones. Where compared with another copy, unresolved V genes explain less than half of these, and the others have no known cause. V and J calls and clone size follow that table, whereas D and trimming were derived from the DNA. This sample has under 200,000 clones in its table, and more than 75% of those were observed once. Over 1.2% of the sample goes to the ten largest clones.

The cohort comprised some 730 healthy bone marrow donors. All cohort members were sampled while nominally healthy, although unrecorded immune exposures were likely present. The donor tested CMV seropositive and was one of the 289 seropositive cohort members. A peripheral blood sample was provided by each donor, and peripheral blood mononuclear cells were used for TCR beta sequencing. Genomic DNA was extracted from the blood cell samples with the Qiagen DNeasy Blood Extraction Kit. Sequenced: PBMCs. This clonotype originated in a girl aged 10-17 years in good health and CMV-seropositive.

The CDR3 reads as follows: CASSLGQAINTGELFF. The nucleotides are TGCGCCAGCAGCTTGGGGCAGGCGATAAACACCGGGGAGCTGTTTTTT. The chain employs TRBV5-1 and TRBJ2-2, with the D gene not confidently named. From the cysteine up to the phenylalanine, the CDR3 has a length of 16 residues. Of all the DNA, just the CDR3 is kept, 48 bases in frame from base 1. CDR1 and CDR2 (SGHRS, YFSETQ) derive from the germline V gene. V is clipped by 0 bases and J by 2 bases, and the sequence between their germline boundaries is 11 bases long.